This T cell receptor beta chain was obtained from a study of regulatory T cells in long-lasting Graves disease. Time point specified: newly diagnosed GD, antithyroid drugs for less than 3 months. RNA isolated from PBMCs was used to make the TCR library. Arm-PCR of CDR3 regions and iRepertoire HTBI primers were the basis on which TCR beta libraries were built. MiXCR, applied by TCRdb to the multiplex PCR reads, yields one record per CDR3 protein. The table includes hundreds of thousands of distinct CDR3 sequences, roughly a sixth detected once. The germline CDR1 and CDR2 sequences are MNHEY and SVGEGT. Trimming took 6 bases from V and 0 from J; bases not matched to a gene: 4. The CDR3 extends over 15 amino acids.

This TCR was sampled from a female donor with Graves disease. The sequences come from peripheral blood mononuclear cells (PBMCs), collected at new diagnosis, from a patient treated with antithyroid drugs. The rearrangement uses TRBV6-2 or TRBV6-3 and TRBJ2-2; 7 bases map to TRBD1. CDR3 loop: CASREQGTNTGELFF. CDR3 nucleotides: TGTGCCAGCAGGGAACAGGGGACGAACACCGGGGAGCTGTTTTTT.